The 15 T cell receptor beta chains given below trace back to one sample, sequenced in a study of blood T cell repertoires in COVID-19. The protocol was immunoSEQ multiplex PCR, while the TCRdb copy is restricted to in-frame clones and leaves out a portion. Seen here are over 200,000 clones, roughly nine tenths observed once, and the top ten hold 0.65% to 0.85%. The sequencing input was peripheral blood. These TCRs come from a man aged 55 to 70 with COVID-19, enrolled during active disease.

The chain combines TRBV3-1 (or the pseudogene TRBV3-2) with TRBJ1-4, with TRBD1 matching 8 bases. The CDR3 covers 15 residues. The trim removed 0 bases at V and 10 bases at J, leaving 7 bases unmatched. The germline V gene encodes CDR1 LGHDT and CDR2 YNNKEL (reference sequence). CDR3 coding DNA: TGTGCCAGCAGCCAAGATAACCAGGGGGCTGGAAAACTGTTTTTT. It specifies CASSQDNQGAGKLFF.

The chain employs TRBV19 and TRBJ2-1; the D gene is possibly TRBD1 (6 bases). V lost 7 bases and J 4 bases, leaving 20 bases between the germline ends. Germline lookup yields CDR1 LNHDA and CDR2 SQIVND (reference sequence). The CDR3 consists of 16 residues. In DNA form, the CDR3 reads TGTGCCAGTACTAATCCCGACAGGCCCCCATACAATGAGCAGTTCTTC. Its translation is CASTNPDRPPYNEQFF.

CDR3 protein: CASSLHRGNQPQHF. Written as DNA, the CDR3 is TGTGCCAGCAGTCTCCACAGGGGGAATCAGCCCCAGCATTTT. The chain joins TRBV28 to TRBJ1-5; 8 bases are shared with TRBD1. Losses at the gene ends were 5 bases for V and 4 bases for J; bases not matched to a gene: 4. Germline values: CDR1 MDHEN, CDR2 SYDVKM. The CDR3 spans 14 residues.

The chain couples TRBV14 to TRBJ1-1, with D uncertain. Trimming shortened V by 4 bases and J by 11 bases, and 14 bases separated the two germline ends. The CDR3 has 12 amino acids. The germline gives CDR1 SGHDN, CDR2 FVKESK. CDR3 DNA: TGTGCCAGCAGCCTTACGACTTCGAGTGCTTTCTTT. It yields the protein CASSLTTSSAFF.

The V gene is TRBV21-1, the J gene TRBJ1-2. TRBV21-1 is an annotated pseudogene. The CDR3 has 15 residues. The CDR3 loop reads CASSKARSELYGYTF. The DNA of the CDR3 is TGTGCCAGCAGCAAAGCGAGAAGCGAACTCTATGGCTACACCTTC.

The CDR3 region has the DNA TGTGCCAGCAGCCCCGGGAGGGCCGGCTCCTACGAGCAGTACTTC. It is translated as CASSPGRAGSYEQYF. The chain uses TRBV5-8 and TRBJ2-7, with 8 bases aligning to TRBD2. From germline, CDR1 is SGHTS and CDR2 YDEGEE. V shed 4 bases, J shed 0 bases, and the junction held 6 bases outside the gene matches. The CDR3 totals 15 residues.

The V and J genes are TRBV27 and TRBJ1-1; D is perhaps TRBD1 (6 bases). Germline V gene data show CDR1 as MNHEY and CDR2 as SMNVEV (reference sequence). The V and J ends lost 5 bases and 7 bases respectively, with 23 bases between them. The CDR3 is made up of 16 amino acids. The CDR3 bases are TGTGCCAGCAGTCCCGAATTCGGGCGGGGGCGTCTTGAAGCTTTCTTT. Its translation is CASSPEFGRGRLEAFF.

J is TRBJ1-5 and V is TRBV28; D ambiguous. The V gene lost 2 bases and the J gene lost 6 bases, with 5 bases spanning the gap. The CDR3 is 12 amino acids. Germline V CDR1 and CDR2: MDHEN, SYDVKM. CDR3 in DNA: TGTGCCAGCAGTTTAATCGGTCAGCCCCAGCATTTT. Translated: CASSLIGQPQHF.

The genes are TRBV7-3 and TRBJ2-7, with D perhaps matching TRBD2 (5 bases). CDR1 and CDR2 from the germline V gene are SGHTA and FQGTGA. The V and J ends lost 5 bases and 7 bases respectively, with 15 bases between them. The CDR3 loop spans 13 amino acids. The CDR3 protein is CASSLRTGREQYF. DNA of the CDR3: TGTGCCAGCAGCCTACGGACTGGTAGGGAGCAGTACTTC.

This sequence joins TRBV7-9 and TRBJ1-4; D not certain. CDR3 size: 12 residues. V shed 5 bases and J shed 8 bases, with 9 bases lying between them. CDR1 and CDR2 from the germline V gene are SEHNR and FQNEAQ (reference sequence). Here the CDR3 reads CASSAVREKLFF. CDR3 nucleotide sequence: TGTGCCAGCAGCGCGGTCCGGGAAAAACTGTTTTTT. The variable domain in full, with the rest retrieved from reference TRBV7-9 and TRBJ1-4, is DTGVSQNPRHKITKRGQNVTFRCDPISEHNRLYWYRQTLGQGPEFLTYFQNEAQLEKSRLLSDRFSAERPKGSFSTLEIQRTEQGDSAMYLCASSAVREKLFFGSGTQLSVL.

The chain has TRBV3-1 (or the pseudogene TRBV3-2) and TRBJ2-5; 8 bases line up with TRBD2. V was clipped by 1 base and J by 5 bases; unmatched bases: 12. The CDR3 runs to 17 residues. Germline lookup yields CDR1 LGHDT and CDR2 YNNKEL (reference sequence). The CDR3 loop is CASSQGISGSVEETQYF. As DNA, the CDR3 is TGTGCCAGCAGCCAAGGTATAAGCGGGAGCGTCGAGGAGACCCAGTACTTC.

The chain joins TRBV11-2 to TRBJ1-5; possibly TRBD1 for D (5 bases). V was cut by 0 bases and J by 5 bases, with 11 bases left in between. Per germline, CDR1 SGHAT and CDR2 FQNNGV. This CDR3 region has 15 residues. CDR3 loop: CASSLDGGSHQPQHF. In nucleotides, the CDR3 is TGTGCCAGCAGCTTAGACGGGGGATCCCATCAGCCCCAGCATTTT.

The chain is built from TRBV5-4 and TRBJ1-1; 8 positions agree with TRBD1. Germline lookup yields CDR1 SGHNT and CDR2 YYREEE (reference sequence). The V segment lost 4 bases and the J segment 4 bases; nucleotides outside the gene matches: 12. The CDR3 has 16 residues. The CDR3 protein is CASSRKPGQGPTEAFF. Here the CDR3 DNA reads TGTGCCAGCAGCCGCAAACCCGGACAGGGCCCCACTGAAGCTTTCTTT.

The chain employs TRBV3-1 (or the pseudogene TRBV3-2) and TRBJ1-2; D perhaps matches TRBD1 (6 bases). Germline values: CDR1 LGHDT, CDR2 YNNKEL (reference sequence). The CDR3 extends over 16 amino acids. The V and J ends lost 4 bases and 4 bases respectively, with 19 bases between them. The CDR3 loop reads CASSPYELRGGYGYTF. The CDR3 nucleotides read TGTGCCAGCAGCCCTTACGAACTGCGAGGGGGCTATGGCTACACCTTC.

The chain joins TRBV6-1 to TRBJ1-2, with 7 bases aligning to TRBD1. The CDR3 sequence is 18 residues long. CDR1 and CDR2 (germline): MNHNS, SASEGT. V was pared by 1 base and J by 5 bases, with 16 bases of the junction left unmatched. The CDR3 DNA sequence: TGTGCCAGCAGTGAAGAAGGGCCCTACAGGGGTTCAGGGTATGGCTACACCTTC. This gives the protein CASSEEGPYRGSGYGYTF.